A single sample gave rise to the 11 T cell receptor beta chains below, sequenced in a study of blood T cells in healthy people across ages. Alongside a J-beta primer mix, a sample-barcoded 5' primer served in a second PCR lasting about 7 to 11 cycles. TCRdb processed the 5' RACE reads anew with MiXCR; each CDR3 protein has one entry. The data hold about 620,000 distinct CDR3 sequences, with roughly 21% observed a single time. Specimen: blood. These TCRs come from an older man in good health.

This chain connects TRBV6-5 to TRBJ2-2, with 7 bases lining up with TRBD1. V lost 10 bases to trimming and J lost 7 bases; unmatched junction nucleotides: 9. The germline V gene encodes CDR1 MNHEY and CDR2 SVGAGI. The CDR3 loop spans 13 amino acids. Written as DNA, the CDR3 is TGTGCCACGTCACAGGGGCGAGGCGGGGAGCTGTTTTTT. Translating it yields CATSQGRGGELFF.

CDR3 region: CASSLIAGGYEQYF. The CDR3 DNA is TGTGCCAGCAGCCTGATAGCGGGGGGCTACGAGCAGTACTTC. This chain connects TRBV7-6 to TRBJ2-7, with TRBD2 identical over 10 bases. V dropped 5 bases and J dropped 3; count of bases not matched to a gene: 4. In germline, CDR1 is SGHVS, CDR2 FNYEAQ. The CDR3 spans 14 residues.

The CDR3 coding sequence is TGCAGTGGGAGCCCCGGGACTCACACCGGGGAGCTGTTTTTT. This encodes CSGSPGTHTGELFF. J is TRBJ2-2 and V is TRBV20-1, with TRBD2 as a possible D gene (6 bases). The length of the CDR3 is 14 residues. Germline CDR1 and CDR2: DFQATT and SNEGSKA (reference sequence). The V end was cut by 7 bases, the J end by 3 bases, with 15 bases between.

This chain links TRBV18 with TRBJ2-5, with 10 bases identical to TRBD2. Trimming at V came to 2 bases and at J to 5 bases, leaving 8 bases not matched to a gene. Germline lookup yields CDR1 KGHSH and CDR2 LQKENI. This CDR3 comprises 16 residues. This CDR3 is CASSPKLAGDEETQYF. For the CDR3, the DNA is TGTGCCAGCTCACCAAAGCTAGCGGGAGATGAGGAGACCCAGTACTTC. The variable domain in full, completed from reference TRBV18 and TRBJ2-5, reads NAGVMQNPRHLVRRRGQEARLRCSPMKGHSHVYWYRQLPEEGLKFMVYLQKENIIDESGMPKERFSAEFPKEGPSILRIQQVVRGDSAAYFCASSPKLAGDEETQYFGPGTRLLVL.

This clonotype was found once. The V and J genes are TRBV6-5 and TRBJ2-4; D is uncertain. Germline CDR1 MNHEY, CDR2 SVGAGI. CDR3 length equals 14 residues. Trimming stripped 8 bases from V and 0 bases from J, with 11 bases between. The DNA of the CDR3 is TGTGCCAGCGGTGGAAGCCTAGCCAAAAACATTCAGTACTTC. This encodes CASGGSLAKNIQYF.

The chain recombines TRBV7-2 with TRBJ2-7; 12 positions match TRBD2. The J call may not be correct, given that the DNA end is closer to TRBJ2-1. CDR3 size: 14 residues. Germline assignment: CDR1 SGHTA and CDR2 FQGNSA. Here the CDR3 reads CASNVRLAGDEQFF. As DNA, the CDR3 is TGTGCCAGCAATGTAAGACTAGCGGGGGATGAGCAGTTCTTC.

This clonotype was detected only a few times. The chain couples TRBV29-1 to TRBJ2-3; D gene uncertain. V was clipped by 3 bases and J by 0 bases, with 10 bases between them. The CDR3 contains 14 residues. The germline V gene has CDR1 SQVTM and CDR2 ANQGSEA. The CDR3 is CSVEATPSTDTQYF. As DNA, the CDR3 is TGCAGCGTTGAGGCGACTCCGAGCACAGATACGCAGTATTTT.

This CDR3 reads CASSSIREGRSKNIQYF. The CDR3 DNA reads as TGTGCCAGCAGTTCTATCCGGGAGGGAAGAAGTAAAAACATTCAGTACTTC. The chain uses TRBV6-5 and TRBJ2-4; 8 positions match TRBD2. CDR3 length: 17 residues. Germline V gene data show CDR1 as MNHEY and CDR2 as SVGAGI. Germline trimming cut 4 bases from V and 4 bases from J; bases unmatched to any gene: 12.

This clonotype occurred a few times. The gene calls are TRBV20-1 and TRBJ1-5; D call uncertain. There are 13 residues in the CDR3. Trimming removed 1 base from V and 1 base from J, with 5 bases in between. Germline-derived CDR1 and CDR2 are DFQATT and SNEGSKA (reference sequence). CDR3 in DNA: TGCAGTGCTAGAGCTAGCAGCAATCAGCCCCAGCATTTT. Encoded protein: CSARASSNQPQHF.

V and J are TRBV9 and TRBJ1-4, with D possibly being TRBD1 (5 bases). Germline V CDR1 and CDR2: SGDLS, YYNGEE. The V and J ends lost 0 bases and 4 bases respectively, with 10 bases between them. The CDR3 is 15 residues long. This CDR3 is CASSVVMTDNEKLFF. CDR3 in DNA: TGTGCCAGCAGCGTAGTTATGACAGATAATGAAAAACTGTTTTTT.

The chain carries TRBV12-3 or TRBV12-4 and TRBJ1-2, with TRBD1 matching over 7 bases. This CDR3 is built from 13 residues. Trimming removed 5 bases from V and 7 bases from J; junction bases left unmatched: 7. CDR3 coding DNA: TGTGCCAGCAGTCCGGGACAGTGGGTTGGCTACACCTTC. This gives the protein CASSPGQWVGYTF.